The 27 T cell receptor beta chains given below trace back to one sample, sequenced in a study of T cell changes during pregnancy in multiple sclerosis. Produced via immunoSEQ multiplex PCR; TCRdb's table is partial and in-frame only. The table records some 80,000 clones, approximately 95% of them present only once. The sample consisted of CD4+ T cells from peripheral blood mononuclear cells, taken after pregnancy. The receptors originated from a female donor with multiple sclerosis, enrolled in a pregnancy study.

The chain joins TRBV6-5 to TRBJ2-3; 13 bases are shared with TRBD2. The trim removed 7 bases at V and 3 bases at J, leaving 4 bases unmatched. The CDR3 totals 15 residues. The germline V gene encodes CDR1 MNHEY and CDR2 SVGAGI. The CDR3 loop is CASTLAGGETDTQYF. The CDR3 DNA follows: TGTGCCAGCACACTAGCGGGAGGGGAAACAGATACGCAGTATTTT.

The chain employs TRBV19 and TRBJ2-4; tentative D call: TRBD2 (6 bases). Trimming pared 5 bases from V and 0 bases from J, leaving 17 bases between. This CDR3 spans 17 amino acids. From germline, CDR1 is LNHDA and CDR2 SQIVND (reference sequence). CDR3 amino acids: CASSPGRLLLAKNIQYF. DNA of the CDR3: TGTGCCAGTAGTCCAGGGAGGCTTCTTCTAGCCAAAAACATTCAGTACTTC.

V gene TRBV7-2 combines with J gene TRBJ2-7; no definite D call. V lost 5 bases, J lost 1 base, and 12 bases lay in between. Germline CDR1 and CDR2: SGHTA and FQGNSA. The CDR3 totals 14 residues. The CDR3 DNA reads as TGTGCCAGCAGCGCCGCGGAAACATCCTACGAGCAGTACTTC. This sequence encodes CASSAAETSYEQYF.

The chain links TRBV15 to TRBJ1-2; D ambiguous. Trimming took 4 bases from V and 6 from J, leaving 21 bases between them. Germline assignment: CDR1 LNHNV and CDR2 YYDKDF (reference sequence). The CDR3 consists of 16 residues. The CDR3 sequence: CATSTPTPPRADGYTF. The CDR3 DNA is TGTGCCACCAGCACCCCTACCCCCCCCAGAGCGGATGGCTACACCTTC.

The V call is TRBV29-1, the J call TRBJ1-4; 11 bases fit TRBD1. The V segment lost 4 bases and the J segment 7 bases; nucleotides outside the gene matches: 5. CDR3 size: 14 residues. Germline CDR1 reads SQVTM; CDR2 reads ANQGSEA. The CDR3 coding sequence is TGCAGCGTTGGGACAGGGGGCGGGAGTGAAAAACTGTTTTTT. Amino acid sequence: CSVGTGGGSEKLFF.

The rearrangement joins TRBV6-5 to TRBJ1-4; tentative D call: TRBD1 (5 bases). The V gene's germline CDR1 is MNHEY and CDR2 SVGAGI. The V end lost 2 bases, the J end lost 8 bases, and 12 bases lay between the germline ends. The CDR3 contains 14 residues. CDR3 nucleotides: TGTGCCAGCAGTTACGGGGGGATACGGGAAAAACTGTTTTTT. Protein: CASSYGGIREKLFF.

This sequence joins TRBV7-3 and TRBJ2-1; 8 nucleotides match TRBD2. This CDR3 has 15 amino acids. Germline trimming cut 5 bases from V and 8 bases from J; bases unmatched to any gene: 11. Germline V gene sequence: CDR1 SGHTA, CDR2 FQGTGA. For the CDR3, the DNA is TGTGCCAGCAGCCCCGAACTAGCGGCTTGGGATGAGCAGTTCTTC. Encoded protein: CASSPELAAWDEQFF.

CDR3 DNA: TGTGCCAGCAGTCTGGGCGGGGCGGGACCCTACGAGCAGTACTTC. As protein: CASSLGGAGPYEQYF. The chain combines TRBV28 with TRBJ2-7; D may be TRBD2 (6 bases). This CDR3 spans 15 amino acids. Trimming took off 5 bases at V and 2 bases at J, with 16 bases between the two ends. Germline assignment: CDR1 MDHEN and CDR2 SYDVKM. The complete variable domain, with remaining parts taken from reference TRBV28 and TRBJ2-7, reads DVKVTQSSRYLVKRTGEKVFLECVQDMDHENMFWYRQDPGLGLRLIYFSYDVKMKEKGDIPEGYSVSREKKERFSLILESASTNQTSMYLCASSLGGAGPYEQYFGPGTRLTVT.

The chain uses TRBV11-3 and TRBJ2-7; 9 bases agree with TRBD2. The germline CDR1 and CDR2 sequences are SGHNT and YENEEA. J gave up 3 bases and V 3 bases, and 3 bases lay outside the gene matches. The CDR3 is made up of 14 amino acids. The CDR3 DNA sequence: TGTGCCAGCAGCTTGGGTAGCGGGAGCTACGAGCAGTACTTC. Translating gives CASSLGSGSYEQYF.

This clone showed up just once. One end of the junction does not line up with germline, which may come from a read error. Here the CDR3 DNA reads TGTGCCATAGGACCGGGACAGGGAGCAAAAGAGGTGGACTTC. It yields the protein CAIGPGQGAKEVDF. V usage is TRBV10-3 and J usage is TRBJ2-7, with TRBD1 identical over 9 bases. This CDR3 region has 14 residues. CDR1 ENHRY and CDR2 SYGVKD come from the germline V gene.

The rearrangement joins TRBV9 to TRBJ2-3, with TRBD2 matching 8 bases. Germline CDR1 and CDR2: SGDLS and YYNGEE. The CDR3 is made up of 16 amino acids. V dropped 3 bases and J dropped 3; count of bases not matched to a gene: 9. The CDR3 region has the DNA TGTGCCAGCAGCGAGAGCGGGAGATCAGCTACAGATACGCAGTATTTT. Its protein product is CASSESGRSATDTQYF.

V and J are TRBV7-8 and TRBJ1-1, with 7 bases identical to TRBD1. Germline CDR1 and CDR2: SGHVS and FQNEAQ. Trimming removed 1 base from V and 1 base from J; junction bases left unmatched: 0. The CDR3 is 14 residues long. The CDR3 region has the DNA TGTGCCAGCAGCTTAGGGACAGGGAACACTGAAGCTTTCTTT. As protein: CASSLGTGNTEAFF.

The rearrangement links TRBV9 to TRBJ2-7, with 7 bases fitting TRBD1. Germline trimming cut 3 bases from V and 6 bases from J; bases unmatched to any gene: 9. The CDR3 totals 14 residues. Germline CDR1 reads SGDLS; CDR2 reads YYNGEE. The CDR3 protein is CASSARTGNGEQYF. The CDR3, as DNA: TGTGCCAGCAGCGCCAGGACAGGCAACGGCGAGCAGTACTTC.

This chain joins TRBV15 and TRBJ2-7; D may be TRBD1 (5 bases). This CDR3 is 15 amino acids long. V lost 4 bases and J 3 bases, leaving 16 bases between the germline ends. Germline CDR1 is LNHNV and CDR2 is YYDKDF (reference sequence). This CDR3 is CATSTQDLGNYEQYF. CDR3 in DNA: TGTGCCACCAGCACACAGGATTTGGGGAACTACGAGCAGTACTTC.

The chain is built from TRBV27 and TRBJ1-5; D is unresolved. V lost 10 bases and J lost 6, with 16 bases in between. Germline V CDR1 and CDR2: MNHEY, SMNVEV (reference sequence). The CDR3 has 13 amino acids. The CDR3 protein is CATSTEPGQPQHF. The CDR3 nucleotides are TGTGCCACCTCGACTGAACCTGGTCAGCCCCAGCATTTT.

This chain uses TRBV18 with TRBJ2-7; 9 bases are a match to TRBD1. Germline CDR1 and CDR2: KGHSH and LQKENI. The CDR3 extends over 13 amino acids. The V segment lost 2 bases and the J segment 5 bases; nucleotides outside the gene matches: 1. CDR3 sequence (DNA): TGTGCCAGCTCACCATGGACAGGGGACGAGCAGTACTTC. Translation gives CASSPWTGDEQYF. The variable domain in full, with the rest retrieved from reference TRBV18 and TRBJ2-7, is NAGVMQNPRHLVRRRGQEARLRCSPMKGHSHVYWYRQLPEEGLKFMVYLQKENIIDESGMPKERFSAEFPKEGPSILRIQQVVRGDSAAYFCASSPWTGDEQYFGPGTRLTVT.

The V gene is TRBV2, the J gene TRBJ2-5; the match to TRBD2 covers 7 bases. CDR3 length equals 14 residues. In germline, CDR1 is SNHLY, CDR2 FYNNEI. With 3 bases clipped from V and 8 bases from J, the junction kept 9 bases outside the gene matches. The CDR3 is CASSDEAGARTQYF. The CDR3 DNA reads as TGTGCCAGCAGTGATGAGGCGGGAGCCCGAACCCAGTACTTC.

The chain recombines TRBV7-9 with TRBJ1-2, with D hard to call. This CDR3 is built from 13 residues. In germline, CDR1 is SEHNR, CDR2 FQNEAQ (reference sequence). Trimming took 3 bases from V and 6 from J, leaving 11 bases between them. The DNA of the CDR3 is TGTGCCAGCAGCTTCCGGTATCGGGATGGCTACACCTTC. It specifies CASSFRYRDGYTF.

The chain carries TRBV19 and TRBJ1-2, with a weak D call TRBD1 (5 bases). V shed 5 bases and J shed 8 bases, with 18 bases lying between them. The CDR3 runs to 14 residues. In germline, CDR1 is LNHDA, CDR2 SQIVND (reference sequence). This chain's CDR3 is CASSLGTLTMGYTF. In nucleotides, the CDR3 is TGTGCCAGTAGTTTAGGGACTCTAACTATGGGCTACACCTTC.

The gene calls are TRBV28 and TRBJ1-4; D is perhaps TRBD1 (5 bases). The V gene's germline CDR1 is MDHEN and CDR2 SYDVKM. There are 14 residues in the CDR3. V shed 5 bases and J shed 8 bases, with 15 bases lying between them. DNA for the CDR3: TGTGCCAGCAGTCCGCCCGGGGGAGGGGAAAAACTGTTTTTT. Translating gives CASSPPGGGEKLFF.

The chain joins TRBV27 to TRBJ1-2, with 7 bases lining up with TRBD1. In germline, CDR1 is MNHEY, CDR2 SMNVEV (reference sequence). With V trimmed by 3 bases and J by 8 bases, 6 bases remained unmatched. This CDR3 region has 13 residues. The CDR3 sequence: CASSFGDRDGYTF. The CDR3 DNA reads TGTGCCAGCAGTTTCGGAGACAGGGACGGCTACACCTTC.

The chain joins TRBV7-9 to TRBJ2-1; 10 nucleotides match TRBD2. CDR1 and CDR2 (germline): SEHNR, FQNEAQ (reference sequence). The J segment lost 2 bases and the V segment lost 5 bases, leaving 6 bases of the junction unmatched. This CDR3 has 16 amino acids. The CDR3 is CASSITGLAAYNEQFF. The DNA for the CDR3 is TGTGCCAGCAGCATAACCGGACTAGCGGCCTACAATGAGCAGTTCTTC.

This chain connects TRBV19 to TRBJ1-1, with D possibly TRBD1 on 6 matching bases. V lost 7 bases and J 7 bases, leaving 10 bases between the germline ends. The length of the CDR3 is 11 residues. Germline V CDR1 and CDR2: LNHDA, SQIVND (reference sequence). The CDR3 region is CASTQGIEAFF. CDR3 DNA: TGTGCCAGTACCCAGGGGATTGAAGCTTTCTTT.

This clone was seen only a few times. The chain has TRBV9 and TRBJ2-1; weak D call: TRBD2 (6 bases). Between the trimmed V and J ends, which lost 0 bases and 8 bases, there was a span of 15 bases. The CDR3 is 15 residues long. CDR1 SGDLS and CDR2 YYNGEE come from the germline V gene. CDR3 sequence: CASSVAVSGVYEQFF. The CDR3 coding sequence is TGTGCCAGCAGCGTAGCAGTGTCGGGAGTTTATGAGCAGTTCTTC.

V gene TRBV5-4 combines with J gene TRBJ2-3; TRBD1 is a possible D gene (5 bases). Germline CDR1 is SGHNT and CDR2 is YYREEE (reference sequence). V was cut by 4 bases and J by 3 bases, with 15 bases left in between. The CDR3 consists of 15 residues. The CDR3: CASSLVRGLTDTQYF. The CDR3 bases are TGTGCCAGCAGCCTAGTAAGGGGTTTAACAGATACGCAGTATTTT.

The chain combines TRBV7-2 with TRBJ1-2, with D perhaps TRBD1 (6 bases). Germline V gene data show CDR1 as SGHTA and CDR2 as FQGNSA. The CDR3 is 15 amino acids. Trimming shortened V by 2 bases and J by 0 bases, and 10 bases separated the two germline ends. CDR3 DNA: TGTGCCAGCAGCTTAAAGGGGGGGACTAACTATGGCTACACCTTC. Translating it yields CASSLKGGTNYGYTF.

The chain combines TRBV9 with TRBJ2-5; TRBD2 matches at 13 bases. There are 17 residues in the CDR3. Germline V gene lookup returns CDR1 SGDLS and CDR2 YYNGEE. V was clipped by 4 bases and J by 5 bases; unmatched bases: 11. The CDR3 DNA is TGTGCCAGCAGCCCCCGGACTAGCGGGGGAGGACTGGAGACCCAGTACTTC. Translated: CASSPRTSGGGLETQYF. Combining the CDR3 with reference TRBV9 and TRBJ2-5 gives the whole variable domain DSGVTQTPKHLITATGQRVTLRCSPRSGDLSVYWYQQSLDQGLQFLIQYYNGEERAKGNILERFSAQQFPDLHSELNLSSLELGDSALYFCASSPRTSGGGLETQYFGPGTRLLVL.